This TCR beta chain is drawn from a study of blood T cell repertoires in COVID-19. The method was immunoSEQ multiplex PCR; TCRdb's version includes in-frame clones alone and lacks a portion of them. The sample has some 160,000 clones; about 80% are singletons. There are 11 residues in the CDR3. Germline V gene data show CDR1 as SGHDN and CDR2 as FVKESK. The V and J ends lost 4 bases and 9 bases respectively, with 10 bases between them. V usage is TRBV14 and J usage is TRBJ2-7; tentatively, D is TRBD1 (5 bases). What was sequenced was PBMCs or T cells enriched from blood (not recorded which). The clonotype originates from a woman aged 60-75 years who had recovered from COVID-19. CDR3 nucleotides: TGTGCCAGCAGCCTGGGGCGCATGCAGTACTTC. Protein: CASSLGRMQYF.